The 8 T cell receptor beta chains below were found in one sample sequenced in a study of monozygotic twins with inflammatory bowel disease. TCRdb re-analyzed the 5' RACE reads; it lists each CDR3 protein once, without DNA. This repertoire comprises tens of thousands of distinct CDR3 sequences; its ten largest clones make up less than 8%. The sample taken for sequencing was blood. Receptors were obtained from a human donor with ulcerative colitis or Crohn's disease, or a healthy co-twin of an affected twin (not recorded which).

This chain links TRBV20-1 with TRBJ1-6; TCRdb gives TRBD1 as the D gene, but with no DNA this cannot be confirmed. CDR3 length: 14 amino acids. Germline V gene sequence: CDR1 DFQATT, CDR2 SNEGSKA (reference sequence). The CDR3: CSAWDRVGYSPLHF.

The chain joins TRBV18 to TRBJ1-5. CDR1 is KGHSH, CDR2 LQKENI, per germline. The CDR3 runs to 15 residues. The CDR3 is CASSPPPGGNQPQHF. Combining the CDR3 with reference TRBV18 and TRBJ1-5 gives the whole variable domain NAGVMQNPRHLVRRRGQEARLRCSPMKGHSHVYWYRQLPEEGLKFMVYLQKENIIDESGMPKERFSAEFPKEGPSILRIQQVVRGDSAAYFCASSPPPGGNQPQHFGDGTRLSIL.

CDR3 amino acids: CASSTMGEVGNYGYTF. V and J are TRBV6-1 and TRBJ1-2; the D call from TCRdb, TRBD1, cannot be confirmed without DNA. CDR1 is MNHNS, CDR2 SASEGT, per germline. This CDR3 comprises 16 residues.

V usage is TRBV12-3 or TRBV12-4 and J usage is TRBJ1-2. CDR3 length: 14 amino acids. The CDR3 here is CASSLKDIYYGYTF.

This chain links TRBV12-3 or TRBV12-4 with TRBJ1-3. The CDR3 has 15 residues. CDR3 amino acids: CASSSVAAGGNTIYF.

The rearrangement uses TRBV5-5 and TRBJ2-2. The CDR3 length is 15 residues. Germline CDR1 reads SGHKS; CDR2 reads YYEKEE (reference sequence). CDR3 region: CASSARWADTGELFF.

V gene TRBV14 combines with J gene TRBJ1-2; the D call of TRBD1 rests on TCRdb alone, since no DNA is present to check it. CDR1 and CDR2 from the germline V gene are SGHDN and FVKESK. The CDR3 consists of 15 residues. This CDR3 is CASSQDYTGSYGYTF.

This CDR3 is CASSFRVRGDSVEAFF. The chain joins TRBV5-1 to TRBJ1-1; checking the TCRdb D call of TRBD1 is not possible without DNA. Germline values: CDR1 SGHRS, CDR2 YFSETQ. The CDR3 covers 16 residues.